Listed below are T cell receptor beta chains from one sample, sequenced in a study of blood T cell repertoires in COVID-19. TCRdb keeps only in-frame clones here, not all; method: immunoSEQ multiplex PCR. The table lists about 100,000 clones, about 90% of them singletons, with approximately 7.3% in the top ten. Sequenced input: peripheral blood. The receptors stem from a man aged 25 to 40 in a cohort sampled during active COVID-19. CDR3s include the opening cysteine and the closing phenylalanine or tryptophan. For some rows the clone size is stated as once, few or many, or as a class when expanded; others skip it.

clone_size,v_call,j_call,cdr3_aa
-,TRBV6-5,TRBJ2-5,CASIGLAGGSETQYF
-,TRBV28,TRBJ2-3,CATGASGPDTQYF
-,TRBV3-1/TRBV3-2,TRBJ2-1,CASSQTGTYNEQFF
-,TRBV19,TRBJ1-6,CASSIGAGGNSPLHF
-,TRBV3-1/TRBV3-2,TRBJ2-7,CASSQAKTYEQYF
-,TRBV12-3/TRBV12-4,TRBJ2-3,CASSLTGEDTQYF
once,TRBV19,TRBJ2-7,CASSIGTASYEQYF
-,TRBV29-1,TRBJ2-7,CSVLKQGFSYEQYF
-,TRBV3-1/TRBV3-2,TRBJ2-3,CASSRDYPTDTQYF
-,TRBV28,TRBJ1-6,CASSSEPQGLSSPLHF
few,TRBV7-9,TRBJ1-1,CASSLTGMRTEAFF
-,TRBV6-4,TRBJ2-2,CASSIAGATNTGELFF
-,TRBV19,TRBJ1-2,CASTGIQANYGYTF
-,TRBV5-1,TRBJ1-2,CASSLGGEANYGYTF
-,TRBV11-2,TRBJ2-7,CASSLAGGVYEQYF
-,TRBV12-3/TRBV12-4,TRBJ2-5,CASSFGGEETQYF
-,TRBV18,TRBJ1-5,CASSPRDRAFPYQPQHF
-,TRBV18,TRBJ1-5,CASSPQQGNQPQHF
-,TRBV7-9,TRBJ2-7,CASSLQGVYEQYF
-,TRBV6-5,TRBJ1-6,CASRDDRGLSPLHF
-,TRBV25-1,TRBJ1-2,CASSELGQSHGYTF
-,TRBV19,TRBJ1-2,CASSAQGSRGYTF
few,TRBV24-1,TRBJ2-3,CATSDPGTADTQYF
-,TRBV20-1,TRBJ2-2,CSASVSGNTGELFF
-,TRBV6-4,TRBJ1-4,CASSDGGPFDEKLFF
-,TRBV6-5,TRBJ1-1,CASSYGRTGIRTFF
-,TRBV5-1,TRBJ1-2,CASGTGSGYGYTF
-,TRBV10-3,TRBJ1-2,CAISEYQGAVDGYTF
-,TRBV29-1,TRBJ2-1,CSVDGLAGDLNEQFF
-,TRBV10-3,TRBJ2-3,CATDASGGRTDTQYF
-,TRBV5-1,TRBJ2-1,CASSLGDDWGRTSEQFF
-,TRBV30,TRBJ2-3,CAWSAGRGLTDTQYF
-,TRBV28,TRBJ1-2,CASSSTRDRGVLGGYTF
-,TRBV5-1,TRBJ2-5,CASSLAAGVGETQYF
once,TRBV9,TRBJ1-4,CAFPPWGVGEKLFF
once,TRBV7-2,TRBJ2-7,CASSGDSSATYEQYF
once,TRBV18,TRBJ1-2,CASSPATGEWGYTF
-,TRBV6-1,TRBJ2-3,CASSEIGGRIGGTDTQYF
-,TRBV6-4,TRBJ1-5,CASSARHGAGQPQHF
-,TRBV20-1,TRBJ1-2,CSASGGDGYTF
-,TRBV5-8,TRBJ1-5,CASSRDSNQPQHF
-,TRBV16,TRBJ1-5,CASSQSGGFNQPQHF
-,TRBV4-1,TRBJ1-3,CASSTADSGNTIYF
-,TRBV10-3,TRBJ1-2,CAISRGQGEFYGYTF
few,TRBV29-1,TRBJ1-2,CSVGGQGDGYGYTF
-,TRBV10-3,TRBJ2-6,CAISADRTSGANVLTF
-,TRBV20-1,TRBJ2-7,CSASQGAYEQYF
-,TRBV29-1,TRBJ2-5,CSVAKRLALEETQYF
-,TRBV6-1,TRBJ1-2,CASSETLVVGVHYGYTF
-,TRBV5-1,TRBJ1-2,CASSLAGGYGYTF
-,TRBV19,TRBJ1-5,CASSSGKGEWNQPQHF
-,TRBV21-1,TRBJ2-7,CASRPPDRGGYEQYF
-,TRBV28,TRBJ1-2,CASTAQGLNYGYTF
-,TRBV27,TRBJ1-6,CASRGRIGQYNSPLHF
-,TRBV9,TRBJ2-2,CASSVQGNTGELFF
-,TRBV29-1,TRBJ1-2,CSVEDPNTRGYTF
-,TRBV6-5,TRBJ1-5,CASSQGSNQPQHF
-,TRBV4-3,TRBJ2-1,CASSQDLPTSGRNEQFF